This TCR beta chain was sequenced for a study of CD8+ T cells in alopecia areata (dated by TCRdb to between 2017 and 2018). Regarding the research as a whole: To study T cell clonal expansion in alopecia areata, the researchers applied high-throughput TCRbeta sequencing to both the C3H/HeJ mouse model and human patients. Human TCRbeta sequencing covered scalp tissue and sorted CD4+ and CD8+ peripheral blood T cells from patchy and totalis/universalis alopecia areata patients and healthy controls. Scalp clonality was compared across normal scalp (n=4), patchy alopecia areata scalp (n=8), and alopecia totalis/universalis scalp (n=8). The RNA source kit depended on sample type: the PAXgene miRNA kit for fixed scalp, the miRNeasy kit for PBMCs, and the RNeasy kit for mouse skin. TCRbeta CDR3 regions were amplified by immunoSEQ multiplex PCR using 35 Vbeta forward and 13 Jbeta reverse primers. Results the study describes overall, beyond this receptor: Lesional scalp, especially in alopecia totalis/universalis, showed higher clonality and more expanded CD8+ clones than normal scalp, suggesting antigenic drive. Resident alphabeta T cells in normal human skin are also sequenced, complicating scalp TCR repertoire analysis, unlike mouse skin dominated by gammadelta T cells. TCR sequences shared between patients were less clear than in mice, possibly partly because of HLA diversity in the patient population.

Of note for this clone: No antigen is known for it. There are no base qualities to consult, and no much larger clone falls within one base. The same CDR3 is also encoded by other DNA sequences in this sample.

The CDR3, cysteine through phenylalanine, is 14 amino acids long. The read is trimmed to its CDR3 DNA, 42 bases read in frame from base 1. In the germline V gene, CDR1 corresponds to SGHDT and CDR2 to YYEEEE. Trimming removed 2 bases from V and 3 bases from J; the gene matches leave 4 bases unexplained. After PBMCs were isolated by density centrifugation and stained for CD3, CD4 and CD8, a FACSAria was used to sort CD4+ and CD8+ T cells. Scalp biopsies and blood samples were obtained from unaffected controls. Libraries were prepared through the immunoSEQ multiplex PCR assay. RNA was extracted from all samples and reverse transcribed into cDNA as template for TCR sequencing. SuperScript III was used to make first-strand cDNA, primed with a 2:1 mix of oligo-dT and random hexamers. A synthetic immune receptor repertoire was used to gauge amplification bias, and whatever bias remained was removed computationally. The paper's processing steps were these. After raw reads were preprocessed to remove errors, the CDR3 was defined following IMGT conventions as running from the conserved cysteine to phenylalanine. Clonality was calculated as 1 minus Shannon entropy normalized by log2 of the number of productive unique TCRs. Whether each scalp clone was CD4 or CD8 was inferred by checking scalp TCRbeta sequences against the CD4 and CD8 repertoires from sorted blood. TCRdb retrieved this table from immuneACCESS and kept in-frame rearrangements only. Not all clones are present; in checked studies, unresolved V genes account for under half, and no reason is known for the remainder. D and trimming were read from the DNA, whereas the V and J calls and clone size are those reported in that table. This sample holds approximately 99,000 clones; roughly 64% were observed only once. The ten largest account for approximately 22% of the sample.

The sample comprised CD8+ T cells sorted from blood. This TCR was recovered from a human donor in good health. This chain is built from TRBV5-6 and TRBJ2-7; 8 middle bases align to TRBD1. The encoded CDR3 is CASSFGTGDYEQYF. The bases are TGTGCCAGCAGCTTCGGGACAGGAGACTACGAGCAGTACTTC.